This T cell receptor beta chain was retrieved from a study of cytomegalovirus exposure and HLA in healthy donors. Findings of the study overall: In a later analysis, TCR beta V- and J-gene trimming showed a link to a missense DCLRE1C variant. Most of the TCR beta V segments (in an earlier analysis) were productive either about 87% or about 30% of the time. A later analysis reportedly found that, within productive TCRs, an Asian-associated ancestry cluster had fewer N-insertions than the mean observed across the roughly 700 donors.

Germline CDR1 is MGHDK and CDR2 is SYGVNS. The CDR3 runs 14 residues. Notes on this clone: Its antigen is unknown.

The PCR had 60 Vbeta and 13 Jbeta primers. The protocol was immunoSEQ multiplex PCR, while the TCRdb copy is restricted to in-frame clones and leaves out a portion. The sample lists some 96,000 clones; around 80% were seen once. The V gene is TRBV25-1, the J gene TRBJ2-5; TRBD2 agrees at 9 bases. Gene TRBJ2-7 matches the end of the DNA better, so the J call may be wrong. The TCR originated in a woman in her sixties in good health and CMV-seronegative. Sequenced input: PBMCs. The CDR3 loop is CASSEVSGSYEQYF. The CDR3 DNA is TGTGCCAGCAGTGAAGTTAGCGGGAGTTACGAGCAGTACTTC.